This T cell receptor beta chain was sequenced in a study of T cell repertoires in cytomegalovirus infection. Study as a whole: CMV epitopes in the study were HLA-C-restricted (recently identified) and HLA-B-restricted (well studied). The public TCR beta signatures pointed to both CMV infection and matching HLA type. Study-level points and caveats: Summed frequency of public TCR beta families distinguished CMV carriers with the relevant HLA. The ex vivo response was dominated by HLA-C-restricted CMV-specific TCR beta clonotypes.

A note on this clonotype: What it binds is not known.

From the reads, TCRdb called clonotypes with MiXCR, one entry per CDR3 protein. The table includes about 110,000 distinct CDR3 sequences, around 40% detected once. Losses at the gene ends were 10 bases for V and 1 base for J; bases not matched to a gene: 6. The CDR3 has 14 residues. Germline CDR1 is SEHNR and CDR2 is FQNEAQ (reference sequence). The TCR originated in a human donor in good health (CMV status not recorded). Some clones in this sample may be carry-over from other donors' samples. This chain links TRBV7-9 with TRBJ2-2; 7 bases match TRBD2. Sequenced here: CD8+ T cells from cultured PBMCs, sampled from culture after CMV antigen stimulation. As DNA, the CDR3 is TGTGCCACTCCTTTAGCGGGGAACACCGGGGAGCTGTTTTTT. This translates into CATPLAGNTGELFF. The complete variable domain, with remaining parts taken from reference TRBV7-9 and TRBJ2-2, reads DTGVSQNPRHKITKRGQNVTFRCDPISEHNRLYWYRQTLGQGPEFLTYFQNEAQLEKSRLLSDRFSAERPKGSFSTLEIQRTEQGDSAMYLCATPLAGNTGELFFGEGSRLTVL.